Following are 15 T cell receptor beta chains from one sample sequenced in a study of cytomegalovirus exposure and HLA in healthy donors. Vbeta (60) and Jbeta (13) primers were used in the PCR. Measured with immunoSEQ multiplex PCR; TCRdb has only the in-frame clones, and not every one. Seen here are about 83,000 clones, more than 65% observed once, and the top ten hold about 8%. Material for sequencing was PBMCs. The receptors here all came from a man aged 55 to 70 in good health and CMV-seronegative.

The V and J genes are TRBV23-1 and TRBJ2-3, with 8 bases lining up with TRBD1. TRBV23-1 qualifies as an ORF whose function is uncertain. V was pared by 1 base and J by 6 bases, with 3 bases of the junction left unmatched. The CDR3 runs to 14 residues. CDR3 bases: TGCGCCAGCAGTCAATTGGACAGGGTGGATACGCAGTATTTT. It is translated as CASSQLDRVDTQYF.

This clone has just one count. The chain uses TRBV23-1 and TRBJ2-4; possible D gene TRBD1, 5 bases. TRBV23-1 qualifies as an ORF whose function is uncertain. V shed 0 bases and J shed 0 bases, with 15 bases lying between them. CDR3 length: 18 amino acids. The CDR3 DNA is TGCGCCAGCAGTCAATCGGGCAGGGTCCTACTAGCCAAAAACATTCAGTACTTC. Its protein product is CASSQSGRVLLAKNIQYF.

This clone was detected once. V usage is TRBV6-5 and J usage is TRBJ1-1, with a tentative D call TRBD1 (5 bases). There are 15 residues in the CDR3. V shed 7 bases and J shed 4 bases, with 19 bases lying between them. Per the germline V gene, CDR1 is MNHEY and CDR2 is SVGAGI. CDR3 DNA sequence: TGTGCCAGCACCTACTTCCTGCCGGGGGGCACTGAAGCTTTCTTT. Amino acids: CASTYFLPGGTEAFF.

The chain combines TRBV10-2 with TRBJ2-7, with 12 bases that match TRBD1. The CDR3 sequence is 15 residues long. Germline V CDR1 and CDR2: WSHSY, SAAADI. The trim removed 7 bases at V and 3 bases at J, leaving 7 bases unmatched. This CDR3 is CASTGGDRGLYEQYF. For the CDR3, the DNA is TGCGCCAGCACTGGAGGGGACAGGGGGCTCTACGAGCAGTACTTC.

This chain uses TRBV9 with TRBJ1-4; possibly TRBD1 for D (6 bases). Per the germline V gene, CDR1 is SGDLS and CDR2 is YYNGEE. This CDR3 region has 14 residues. V lost 0 bases, J lost 7 bases, and 10 bases lay in between. Here the CDR3 reads CASSVGGPGEKLFF. For the CDR3, the DNA is TGTGCCAGCAGCGTAGGGGGGCCGGGTGAAAAACTGTTTTTT.

The rearrangement links TRBV30 to TRBJ1-2; 10 nucleotides match TRBD1. J was trimmed by 4 bases and V by 3 bases; bases with no gene match: 8. CDR3 length equals 15 residues. Per the germline V gene, CDR1 is GTSNPN and CDR2 is SVGIG (reference sequence). The chain's CDR3 is CAWSRTGTGAYGYTF. The CDR3 nucleotides are TGTGCCTGGAGCCGCACCGGGACAGGGGCCTATGGCTACACCTTC.

This clone has just one count. The V call is TRBV6-5, the J call TRBJ2-2, with 7 bases aligning to TRBD2. V was clipped by 10 bases and J by 8 bases; unmatched bases: 16. Germline V lookup: CDR1 MNHEY, CDR2 SVGAGI. The CDR3 consists of 15 residues. CDR3 protein: CATALRVPGRGELFF. As DNA, the CDR3 is TGTGCCACCGCCCTCCGGGTCCCCGGGAGGGGGGAGCTGTTTTTT.

The chain couples TRBV29-1 to TRBJ2-7, with 7 bases lining up with TRBD1. V dropped 0 bases and J dropped 1; count of bases not matched to a gene: 9. Germline V CDR1 and CDR2: SQVTM, ANQGSEA. This CDR3 has 16 residues. Here the CDR3 DNA reads TGCAGCGTTGAAGAAGTCTGGGACAGTCATTCCTACGAGCAGTACTTC. Its translation is CSVEEVWDSHSYEQYF.

This clone is medium-sized. The chain has TRBV6-1 and TRBJ1-5; 10 positions match TRBD1. V lost 7 bases to trimming and J lost 0 bases; unmatched junction nucleotides: 3. Germline CDR1 reads MNHNS; CDR2 reads SASEGT. This CDR3 comprises 15 residues. The CDR3 reads CASKGQGYSNQPQHF. In nucleotides, the CDR3 is TGTGCCAGCAAGGGACAGGGGTATAGCAATCAGCCCCAGCATTTT.

The chain combines TRBV25-1 with TRBJ2-3; D perhaps matches TRBD2 (5 bases). Per the germline V gene, CDR1 is MGHDK and CDR2 is SYGVNS. V was trimmed by 1 base and J by 3 bases, leaving 14 bases between them. CDR3 length: 16 residues. The CDR3 reads CASSEFKGGGTDTQYF. Here the CDR3 DNA reads TGTGCCAGCAGTGAATTTAAAGGAGGAGGAACAGATACGCAGTATTTT. Full variable domain (remainder filled in from reference TRBV25-1 and TRBJ2-3): EADIYQTPRYLVIGTGKKITLECSQTMGHDKMYWYQQDPGMELHLIHYSYGVNSTEKGDLSSESTVSRIRTEHFPLTLESARPSHTSQYLCASSEFKGGGTDTQYFGPGTRLTVL.

The CDR3 here is CAWSGGNYGYTF. In DNA, the CDR3 is TGTGCCTGGAGTGGAGGGAACTATGGCTACACCTTC. The rearrangement joins TRBV30 to TRBJ1-2; no definite D call. This CDR3 region has 12 residues. CDR1 is GTSNPN, CDR2 SVGIG, per germline (reference sequence). Trimming took off 1 base at V and 2 bases at J, with 5 bases between the two ends.

This rearrangement joins TRBV28 to TRBJ1-2; 8 bases agree with TRBD1. V was clipped by 4 bases and J by 8 bases; unmatched bases: 6. Germline CDR1 is MDHEN and CDR2 is SYDVKM. The CDR3 is made up of 13 amino acids. The CDR3 region is CASSWTGPEGYTF. The CDR3, as DNA: TGTGCCAGCAGTTGGACAGGGCCAGAGGGCTACACCTTC.

The V and J genes are TRBV5-6 and TRBJ1-1; no clear D gene. V shed 4 bases and J shed 6 bases, with 16 bases lying between them. Germline V gene lookup returns CDR1 SGHDT and CDR2 YYEEEE. The CDR3 length is 14 residues. This chain's CDR3 is CASSTDHTGAEAFF. The DNA for the CDR3 is TGTGCCAGCAGCACCGACCACACCGGGGCTGAAGCTTTCTTT.

The rearrangement links TRBV6-6 to TRBJ1-5, with TRBD1 as a possible D gene (6 bases). Trimming shortened V by 6 bases and J by 6 bases, and 18 bases separated the two germline ends. From germline, CDR1 is MNHNY and CDR2 SVGAGI (reference sequence). This CDR3 comprises 15 residues. Here the CDR3 reads CASSPSRQGTQPQHF. The CDR3 DNA reads as TGTGCCAGCAGCCCCAGTCGGCAGGGGACTCAGCCCCAGCATTTT.

This clone was found once. The J gene is TRBJ2-3, the V gene TRBV29-1; tentative D call: TRBD2 (6 bases). The germline V and J ends were trimmed by 2 bases and 2 bases, with 14 bases remaining between them. Germline-derived CDR1 and CDR2 are SQVTM and ANQGSEA. The CDR3 consists of 15 residues. DNA for the CDR3: TGCAGCGTTGAAAGTTCTGCGGGATTCACAGATACGCAGTATTTT. This codes for CSVESSAGFTDTQYF.